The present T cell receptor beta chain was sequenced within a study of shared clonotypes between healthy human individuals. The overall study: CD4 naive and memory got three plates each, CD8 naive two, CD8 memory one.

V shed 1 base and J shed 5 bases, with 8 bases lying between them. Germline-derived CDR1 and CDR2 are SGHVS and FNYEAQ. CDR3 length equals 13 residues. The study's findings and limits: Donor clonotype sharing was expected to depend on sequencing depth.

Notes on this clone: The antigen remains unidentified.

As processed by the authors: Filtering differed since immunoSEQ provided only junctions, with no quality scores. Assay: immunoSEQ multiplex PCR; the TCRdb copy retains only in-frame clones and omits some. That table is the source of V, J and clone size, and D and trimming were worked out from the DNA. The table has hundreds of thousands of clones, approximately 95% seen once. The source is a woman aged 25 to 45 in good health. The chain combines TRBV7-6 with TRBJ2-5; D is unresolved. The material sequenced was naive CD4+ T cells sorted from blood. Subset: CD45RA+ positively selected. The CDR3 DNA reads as TGTGCCAGCAGCTTAGAATCCCGCGAGACCCAGTACTTC. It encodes CASSLESRETQYF.